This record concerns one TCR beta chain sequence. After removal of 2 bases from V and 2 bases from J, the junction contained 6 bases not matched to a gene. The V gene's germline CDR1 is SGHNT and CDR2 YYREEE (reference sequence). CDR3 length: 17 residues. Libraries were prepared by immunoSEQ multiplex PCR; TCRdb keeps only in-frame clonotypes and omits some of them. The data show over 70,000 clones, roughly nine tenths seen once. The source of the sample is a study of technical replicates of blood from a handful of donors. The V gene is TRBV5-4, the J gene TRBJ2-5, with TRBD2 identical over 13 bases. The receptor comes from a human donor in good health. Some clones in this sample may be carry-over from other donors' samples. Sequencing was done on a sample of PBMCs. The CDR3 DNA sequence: TGTGCCAGCAGCTTCCGACTAGCGGGGGGCCAACAAGAGACCCAGTACTTC. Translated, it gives CASSFRLAGGQQETQYF.